Listed below are T cell receptor beta chains from one sample, sequenced in a study of lymphopenia after photon versus proton radiotherapy. Using immunoSEQ multiplex PCR, the repertoire was profiled, and TCRdb retains in-frame clones only, with some absent. Among some 16,000 clones, roughly 82% were seen once, and the ten largest hold more than 20%. This material consisted of peripheral blood, taken from a patient treated with proton-based radiotherapy. Receptors originate from a man in his 70s with pancreatic cancer. Both conserved end residues are part of each CDR3. Fields, in order: CDR3 length, clone size, V gene, D gene, J gene, CDR3 DNA, CDR3 protein. A D gene is named only where the DNA matches it firmly. Expanded clones get a size class; other rows say once, few or many, or leave the size out.

length: 16
size: .
V: TRBV7-9
D: TRBD2
J: TRBJ2-2
DNA: TGTGCCAGCAGCCCTGGACTAGCGGGAGCTGTCGGGGAGCTGTTTTTT
CDR3: CASSPGLAGAVGELFF

length: 18
size: .
V: TRBV19
D: .
J: TRBJ2-7
DNA: TGTGCCAGTAGTAAAAGCGGGACATCTTATCCGTCGGGCTACGAGCAGTACTTC
CDR3: CASSKSGTSYPSGYEQYF

length: 14
size: .
V: TRBV29-1
D: .
J: TRBJ1-4
DNA: TGCAGCGTCGGAAATCCTACAACTAATGAAAAACTGTTTTTT
CDR3: CSVGNPTTNEKLFF

length: 16
size: .
V: TRBV13
D: TRBD2
J: TRBJ2-3
DNA: TGTGCCAGCAGCTATCGGACTAGCGGGAAGACAGATACGCAGTATTTT
CDR3: CASSYRTSGKTDTQYF

length: 15
size: .
V: TRBV7-2
D: TRBD1
J: TRBJ2-3
DNA: TGTGCCAGCAGTTTACAGGGGGAAGTTACAGATACGCAGTATTTT
CDR3: CASSLQGEVTDTQYF

length: 13
size: once
V: TRBV5-1
D: TRBD1
J: TRBJ2-7
DNA: TGCGCCAGCAGCGGTGGACAGGGGTACGAGCAGTACTTC
CDR3: CASSGGQGYEQYF

length: 18
size: .
V: TRBV19
D: TRBD1
J: TRBJ1-1
DNA: TGTGCCAGTAGTATAGGGGAGCCGGCAGGGGGCCCCAACACTGAAGCTTTCTTT
CDR3: CASSIGEPAGGPNTEAFF

length: 13
size: .
V: TRBV18
D: .
J: TRBJ1-1
DNA: TGTGCCAGCTCAGCCACAGGGAGCACTGAAGCTTTCTTT
CDR3: CASSATGSTEAFF

length: 15
size: .
V: TRBV5-1
D: .
J: TRBJ2-5
DNA: TGCGCCAGCAGCCCGGCGGCGGAGGCCCAAGAGACCCAGTACTTC
CDR3: CASSPAAEAQETQYF

length: 15
size: .
V: TRBV27
D: .
J: TRBJ2-2
DNA: TGTGCCAGCAGGGCGGGGACGCAGAACACCGGGGAGCTGTTTTTT
CDR3: CASRAGTQNTGELFF

length: 15
size: .
V: TRBV6-1
D: .
J: TRBJ2-1
DNA: TGTGCCAGTAAGCCAGGGAGTCTGGACTACAATGAGCAGTTCTTC
CDR3: CASKPGSLDYNEQFF

length: 16
size: .
V: TRBV7-9
D: .
J: TRBJ1-1
DNA: TGTGCCAGCAGCTTAGGGTTAGGTGGTCCGAACACTGAAGCTTTCTTT
CDR3: CASSLGLGGPNTEAFF

length: 15
size: few
V: TRBV2
D: .
J: TRBJ1-2
DNA: TGTGCCAGCAGTCGGGTCGGGTTTTCCAACTATGGCTACACCTTC
CDR3: CASSRVGFSNYGYTF

length: 14
size: .
V: TRBV2
D: .
J: TRBJ1-1
DNA: TGTGCCAGCAGCCGCCGGGGGCAGCAGACTGAAGCTTTCTTT
CDR3: CASSRRGQQTEAFF

length: 17
size: .
V: TRBV2
D: TRBD2
J: TRBJ2-7
DNA: TGTGCCAGCAGTGAAGACCCTCAGCGGGAGTGGAGGGACGAGCAGTACTTC
CDR3: CASSEDPQREWRDEQYF

length: 12
size: few
V: TRBV7-9
D: .
J: TRBJ1-4
DNA: TGTGCCAGCAGCTGGGTGGGGGAAAAACTGTTTTTT
CDR3: CASSWVGEKLFF

length: 16
size: .
V: TRBV5-6
D: .
J: TRBJ2-1
DNA: TGTGCCAGCAGCTTTGGGGCAACAGGATTCTTTAGGGAGCAGTTCTTC
CDR3: CASSFGATGFFREQFF

length: 15
size: .
V: TRBV19
D: .
J: TRBJ1-5
DNA: TGTGCCAGTAGTATTAAGGGGGGGAAATCTCAGCCCCAGCATTTT
CDR3: CASSIKGGKSQPQHF

length: 16
size: .
V: TRBV7-2
D: .
J: TRBJ2-3
DNA: TGTGCCAGCAGCCTAAGAGGGGGGTCTAGCACAGATACGCAGTATTTT
CDR3: CASSLRGGSSTDTQYF

length: 16
size: .
V: TRBV19
D: TRBD2
J: TRBJ2-3
DNA: TGTGCCAGTAGCCCGCGCAGCGGGGGGGGCACAGATACGCAGTATTTT
CDR3: CASSPRSGGGTDTQYF

length: 15
size: few
V: TRBV4-2
D: .
J: TRBJ1-3
DNA: TGTGCCAGCAGCCTTCTGGACTTTTCTGGAAACACCATATATTTT
CDR3: CASSLLDFSGNTIYF

length: 15
size: .
V: TRBV11-2
D: TRBD2
J: TRBJ2-3
DNA: TGTGCCAGCACCTTTGGCAGTAGCGGGGCAGATACGCAGTATTTT
CDR3: CASTFGSSGADTQYF

length: 22
size: .
V: TRBV14
D: TRBD2
J: TRBJ2-1
DNA: TGTGCCAGCAGACTAAAAAAGAGGACTCTCTCCCCGGGACTAGCGGACAACAATGAGCAGTTCTTC
CDR3: CASRLKKRTLSPGLADNNEQFF

length: 14
size: .
V: TRBV5-5
D: .
J: TRBJ1-6
DNA: TGTGCCAGCAGCGTATACTTGGATAATTCACCCCTCCACTTT
CDR3: CASSVYLDNSPLHF

length: 15
size: .
V: TRBV19
D: TRBD2
J: TRBJ2-5
DNA: TGTGCCAGTAGTGACGCGGGGGGTAGAGGAGAGACCCAGTACTTC
CDR3: CASSDAGGRGETQYF

length: 15
size: .
V: TRBV14
D: TRBD1
J: TRBJ2-7
DNA: TGTGCCAGCAGCCAAGGTTTGGGACAGGACTACGAGCAGTACTTC
CDR3: CASSQGLGQDYEQYF

length: 14
size: .
V: TRBV30
D: TRBD2
J: TRBJ2-1
DNA: TGTGCCTGGACCAAAGGGCTAGCGGCTAATGAGCAGTTCTTC
CDR3: CAWTKGLAANEQFF

length: 15
size: .
V: TRBV19
D: TRBD1
J: TRBJ2-7
DNA: TGTGCCAGTAGTAGGCGACAGGGAATGCCCTACGAGCAGTACTTC
CDR3: CASSRRQGMPYEQYF

length: 13
size: .
V: TRBV6-5
D: .
J: TRBJ1-1
DNA: TGTGCCAGCAGCTTCGGGTCGAACACTGAAGCTTTCTTT
CDR3: CASSFGSNTEAFF

length: 14
size: .
V: TRBV25-1
D: TRBD1
J: TRBJ1-2
DNA: TGTGCCAGCAGTGGAGAACAGGGGAGAGATGGCTACACCTTC
CDR3: CASSGEQGRDGYTF

length: 16
size: .
V: TRBV5-5
D: .
J: TRBJ1-4
DNA: TGTGCCAGCAGCTATACCACAGCGGCATTTAATGAAAAACTGTTTTTT
CDR3: CASSYTTAAFNEKLFF

length: 14
size: few
V: TRBV2
D: .
J: TRBJ2-7
DNA: TGTGCCAGCAGTGCTGAGGGGAGCTCCTACGAGCAGTACTTC
CDR3: CASSAEGSSYEQYF

length: 14
size: .
V: TRBV10-3
D: .
J: TRBJ2-7
DNA: TGTGCCATCACTTCCCTTAAAGGAAGGTACGAGCAGTACTTC
CDR3: CAITSLKGRYEQYF

length: 18
size: .
V: TRBV7-3
D: .
J: TRBJ1-5
DNA: TGTGCCAGCCGACCCTACTGGACCCGGGTAGGCGGGGACCAGCCCCAGCATTTT
CDR3: CASRPYWTRVGGDQPQHF

length: 12
size: .
V: TRBV7-3
D: .
J: TRBJ2-1
DNA: TGTGCCAGCAGCTTAACGGCGGGGGAGCAGTTCTTC
CDR3: CASSLTAGEQFF

length: 13
size: .
V: TRBV5-1
D: .
J: TRBJ2-5
DNA: TGCGCCAGCAGCTTGGGCGTGGAGGAGACCCAGTACTTC
CDR3: CASSLGVEETQYF

length: 15
size: .
V: TRBV19
D: .
J: TRBJ2-3
DNA: TGTGCCAGTATGCTCGCAGGGGGGATCGTGGATACGCAGTATTTT
CDR3: CASMLAGGIVDTQYF

length: 14
size: .
V: TRBV30
D: .
J: TRBJ1-4
DNA: TGTGCCTGGAGTGGGGAGCCCCGAGGAGAAAAACTGTTTTTT
CDR3: CAWSGEPRGEKLFF

length: 17
size: .
V: TRBV21-1
D: .
J: TRBJ2-7
DNA: TGTGCCAGCAGCAAAGTAAAAGGACTAGCGGGAGTCTACGAGCAGTACTTC
CDR3: CASSKVKGLAGVYEQYF

length: 15
size: .
V: TRBV6-1
D: .
J: TRBJ2-5
DNA: TGTGCCAGCAGTGAGTATACAGGCCCGGAGAGGGCCCAGTACTTC
CDR3: CASSEYTGPERAQYF

length: 14
size: .
V: TRBV2
D: TRBD1
J: TRBJ1-1
DNA: TGTGCCAGCAGCGGACAGGGGCGCGCCACTGAAGCTTTCTTT
CDR3: CASSGQGRATEAFF

length: 13
size: once
V: TRBV19
D: TRBD1
J: TRBJ1-1
DNA: TGTGCCAGTAGTAGCACAGGGGACACTGAAGCTTTCTTT
CDR3: CASSSTGDTEAFF

length: 14
size: .
V: TRBV27
D: TRBD1
J: TRBJ2-7
DNA: TGTGCCAGCAGTCAGGGACAGGCCTTATACGAGCAGTACTTC
CDR3: CASSQGQALYEQYF

length: 12
size: once
V: TRBV29-1
D: .
J: TRBJ2-5
DNA: TGCAGCGTTGCCGGTCATCAAGAGACCCAGTACTTC
CDR3: CSVAGHQETQYF

length: 11
size: few
V: TRBV30
D: .
J: TRBJ1-6
DNA: TGTGCCTGGAACACAGATTCACCCCTCCACTTT
CDR3: CAWNTDSPLHF

length: 17
size: .
V: TRBV30
D: .
J: TRBJ1-2
DNA: TGTGCCTGGAGTGGAGATGGCGGGAGGCAGCTTAACTATGGCTACACCTTC
CDR3: CAWSGDGGRQLNYGYTF